The 16 T cell receptor beta chains presented below share a single source sample, sequenced in a study of CD8 T cells in ankylosing spondylitis. Antigen specificity for these receptors is unknown. Overall study results and limits: It appeared that ankylosing spondylitis blood was characterized by a TCR beta motif of several highly homologous variants.

In TCRdb, the 5' RACE reads were re-called with MiXCR into one record per CDR3 protein. Among roughly 440,000 distinct CDR3 sequences, 17% were seen once, and the ten largest hold just over 1%. Sequences were obtained from blood, either unsorted or a sorted T cell fraction (not recorded which). The receptors derive from a male donor with ankylosing spondylitis.

The table lists this clonotype with a few counts. The V and J genes are TRBV29-1 and TRBJ2-1; D perhaps matches TRBD2 (6 bases). Germline assignment: CDR1 SQVTM and CDR2 ANQGSEA. Trimming stripped 7 bases from V and 0 bases from J, with 10 bases between. This CDR3 region has 13 residues. The DNA of the CDR3 is TGCAGCGGGACCGGGAGCTCCTACAATGAGCAGTTCTTC. Translation gives CSGTGSSYNEQFF.

This clonotype was seen a few times. The V call is TRBV7-6, the J call TRBJ2-7; 9 nucleotides agree with TRBD2. This CDR3 region has 15 residues. V lost 5 bases, J lost 3 bases, and 8 bases stayed unmatched. Germline CDR1 is SGHVS and CDR2 is FNYEAQ. In nucleotides, the CDR3 is TGTGCCAGCAGCCGGGGGGAGCGGGAGGTCTACGAGCAGTACTTC. Encoded protein: CASSRGEREVYEQYF.

This clonotype was counted between two and nine times. The DNA for the CDR3 is TGTGCCAGCAGTGGGTTTATTAACTATGGCTACACCTTC. It yields the protein CASSGFINYGYTF. This chain uses TRBV25-1 with TRBJ1-2; no firm D call. Deletions cut 4 bases from V and 1 base from J, with 7 bases between. The CDR3 spans 13 residues. Germline V gene lookup returns CDR1 MGHDK and CDR2 SYGVNS.

This clonotype was counted a few times. This chain links TRBV3-1 with TRBJ2-5; 8 positions match TRBD1. Per germline, CDR1 LGHDT and CDR2 YNNKEL (reference sequence). The CDR3 totals 16 residues. Losses at the gene ends were 3 bases for V and 0 bases for J; bases not matched to a gene: 6. This CDR3 is CASSHRDRTYQETQYF. The CDR3 DNA follows: TGTGCCAGCAGCCACCGGGACAGGACGTACCAAGAGACCCAGTACTTC.

A few counts support this clonotype. The chain employs TRBV5-1 and TRBJ1-5; D is unresolved. The CDR3 spans 16 residues. Germline CDR1 and CDR2: SGHRS and YFSETQ. The V end lost 4 bases, the J end lost 0 bases, and 14 bases lay between the germline ends. CDR3 in DNA: TGCGCCAGCAGCCGGGAGCCTCTTATTAGCAATCAGCCCCAGCATTTT. Its translation: CASSREPLISNQPQHF.

The J gene is TRBJ2-4, the V gene TRBV10-2; 7 nucleotides align to TRBD2. V lost 7 bases to trimming and J lost 13 bases; unmatched junction nucleotides: 10. CDR3 length equals 12 residues. Germline CDR1 reads WSHSY; CDR2 reads SAAADI. DNA for the CDR3: TGCGCCAGCAAACCTCAACCGGGACTACAGTACTTC. It codes for CASKPQPGLQYF.

This clonotype was recorded a few times. CDR3 DNA sequence: TGTGCCAGCAGCAGCACAAGACTAGCGGGGGGGAGTCAGCAGTTCTTC. The encoded protein is CASSSTRLAGGSQQFF. The chain joins TRBV7-9 to TRBJ2-1; 14 bases are shared with TRBD2. Germline values: CDR1 SEHNR, CDR2 FQNEAQ (reference sequence). J lost 11 bases, V lost 5 bases, and 11 bases had no gene match. CDR3 size: 16 residues.

The CDR3 DNA reads TGCGCCAGCAGCCCCGGACAGGGGGCGACTGCTAGCACAGATACGCAGTATTTT. Translated, it gives CASSPGQGATASTDTQYF. The chain uses TRBV5-1 and TRBJ2-3; TRBD1 matches 11 bases. The CDR3 has 18 residues. V lost 4 bases, J lost 0 bases, and 10 bases stayed unmatched. CDR1 is SGHRS, CDR2 YFSETQ, per germline.

The chain joins TRBV2 to TRBJ2-2; TRBD2 matches at 8 bases. The ends lost 6 bases at V and 0 bases at J; junction bases unmatched: 3. Germline lookup yields CDR1 SNHLY and CDR2 FYNNEI. This CDR3 is 15 amino acids long. The CDR3 DNA is TGTGCCAGCAGGGTAGCGGGGCCGAACACCGGGGAGCTGTTTTTT. Translation gives CASRVAGPNTGELFF.

This clonotype was counted a few times. V is TRBV13 and J is TRBJ2-7; 8 bases align to TRBD2. The CDR3 loop spans 15 amino acids. Looked up from germline, CDR1 is PRHDT and CDR2 is FYEKMQ (reference sequence). V lost 5 bases and J lost 0; bases outside the gene matches: 6. CDR3 loop: CASSPQREPSYEQYF. CDR3 nucleotide sequence: TGTGCCAGCAGCCCCCAGCGGGAGCCCTCCTACGAGCAGTACTTC.

This chain links TRBV6-5 with TRBJ2-1, with 13 bases lining up with TRBD2. CDR3 length: 18 amino acids. With V trimmed by 2 bases and J by 4 bases, 8 bases remained unmatched. From germline, CDR1 is MNHEY and CDR2 SVGAGI. CDR3 sequence: CASSYLSTSGRGYNEQFF. The CDR3 region has the DNA TGTGCCAGCAGTTACCTCTCCACTAGCGGGAGGGGGTACAATGAGCAGTTCTTC.

This chain uses TRBV5-1 with TRBJ1-5; D is possibly TRBD1 (5 bases). The germline CDR1 and CDR2 sequences are SGHRS and YFSETQ. With 8 bases removed from V and 0 bases from J, the gap between germline ends came to 12 bases. CDR3 length: 14 amino acids. In nucleotides, the CDR3 is TGCGCCAGTTCCAGGGACGCTAGCAATCAGCCCCAGCATTTT. This translates into CASSRDASNQPQHF.

This chain connects TRBV4-1 to TRBJ2-3; TRBD2 agrees at 8 bases. CDR3 length equals 17 residues. The germline gives CDR1 MGHRA, CDR2 YSYEKL. V lost 5 bases to trimming and J lost 3 bases; unmatched junction nucleotides: 13. The CDR3 DNA reads TGCGCCAGCAGCTCATCCCGGGGGGGCGTGGAGACAGATACGCAGTATTTT. It specifies CASSSSRGGVETDTQYF.

This clonotype has only a few counts. Here the CDR3 DNA reads TGTGCCATCAGTGAGAGGGGGACGGCAACCATGAACACTGAAGCTTTCTTT. Translation: CAISERGTATMNTEAFF. The chain couples TRBV10-3 to TRBJ1-1, with a tentative D call TRBD1 (6 bases). The V gene's germline CDR1 is ENHRY and CDR2 SYGVKD. The V end lost 2 bases, the J end lost 0 bases, and 16 bases lay between the germline ends. The CDR3 covers 17 residues.

There are many counts of this clonotype. The rearrangement uses TRBV5-1 and TRBJ2-1; 12 nucleotides line up with TRBD2. Trimming at V came to 5 bases and at J to 1 base, leaving 7 bases not matched to a gene. In germline, CDR1 is SGHRS, CDR2 YFSETQ. The CDR3 is made up of 17 amino acids. The CDR3 sequence: CASRLAGGAQSYNEQFF. The CDR3, as DNA: TGCGCCAGCAGACTAGCGGGAGGCGCCCAGTCCTACAATGAGCAGTTCTTC.

The chain uses TRBV2 and TRBJ1-2; possible D gene TRBD1, 6 bases. The CDR3 extends over 14 amino acids. Germline V gene sequence: CDR1 SNHLY, CDR2 FYNNEI. V lost 6 bases and J lost 5, with 16 bases in between. The DNA of the CDR3 is TGTGCCAGCAGAGAAACGGGACACCAGTATGGCTACACCTTC. This translates into CASRETGHQYGYTF.